The 7 T cell receptor beta chains reported below all come from one sample, sequenced in a study of OX40 agonist ivuxolimab in advanced cancers. Measured with immunoSEQ multiplex PCR; TCRdb has only the in-frame clones, and not every one. The data show about 110,000 clones, 80% to 95% seen once. Here the sequenced sample was CD4+ or CD8+ T cells sorted from blood, taken in a trial of the OX40 agonist ivuxolimab. The receptor source for this set is an adult with an advanced solid tumor such as melanoma, head and neck, liver or kidney cancer.

The chain employs TRBV30 and TRBJ2-1; D gene unclear. V was pared by 3 bases and J by 1 base, with 4 bases between. This CDR3 is built from 12 residues. Germline V CDR1 and CDR2: GTSNPN, SVGIG (reference sequence). CDR3: CAWSSSYNEQFF. In nucleotides, the CDR3 is TGTGCCTGGAGCAGTTCCTACAATGAGCAGTTCTTC. Based on the CDR3 plus reference TRBV30 and TRBJ2-1, the full variable domain is SQTIHQWPATLVQPVGSPLSLECTVEGTSNPNLYWYRQAAGRGLQLLFYSVGIGQISSEVPQNLSASRPQDRQFILSSKKLLLSDSGFYLCAWSSSYNEQFFGPGTRLTVL.

The V gene is TRBV5-1, the J gene TRBJ1-2, with D possibly being TRBD1 (6 bases). Germline-derived CDR1 and CDR2 are SGHRS and YFSETQ. V lost 5 bases to trimming and J lost 2 bases, with 19 bases between them. The CDR3 covers 16 residues. CDR3 DNA sequence: TGCGCCAGCAGTCAAATGTCGGGGGCGCAGAACTATGGCTACACCTTC. This codes for CASSQMSGAQNYGYTF.

The rearrangement joins TRBV7-9 to TRBJ1-6, with unresolved D. The CDR3 has 14 residues. The V and J ends lost 3 bases and 4 bases respectively, with 7 bases between them. Germline V gene data show CDR1 as SEHNR and CDR2 as FQNEAQ (reference sequence). The CDR3, as DNA: TGTGCCAGCAGCTTGGGAAGGTATAATTCACCCCTCCACTTT. Its translation is CASSLGRYNSPLHF.

The gene calls are TRBV5-1 and TRBJ2-7; D is unresolved. The germline CDR1 and CDR2 sequences are SGHRS and YFSETQ. The CDR3 is 16 amino acids. Trimming cost V 0 bases and J 2 bases, with 15 bases left between them. The CDR3 reads CASSLGGYPNTYEQYF. Here the CDR3 DNA reads TGCGCCAGCAGCTTGGGTGGGTATCCTAATACCTACGAGCAGTACTTC.

The chain recombines TRBV7-2 with TRBJ2-5; TRBD2 matches at 7 bases. J was trimmed by 5 bases and V by 7 bases; bases with no gene match: 10. Per germline, CDR1 SGHTA and CDR2 FQGNSA. There are 14 residues in the CDR3. Written as DNA, the CDR3 is TGTGCCAGCACCCTTAACGGACTAGTGGAGACCCAGTACTTC. Protein: CASTLNGLVETQYF.

The chain employs TRBV6-5 and TRBJ1-2; D ambiguous. This CDR3 comprises 13 residues. V lost 2 bases to trimming and J lost 7 bases, with 11 bases between them. In germline, CDR1 is MNHEY, CDR2 SVGAGI. CDR3 coding DNA: TGTGCCAGCAGTTACGAGGGATTTGGTGGCTACACCTTC. Amino acid sequence: CASSYEGFGGYTF.

The chain recombines TRBV5-8 with TRBJ2-7; tentative D call: TRBD2 (5 bases). Germline CDR1 and CDR2: SGHTS and YDEGEE. The CDR3 runs 15 residues. V was pared by 0 bases and J by 2 bases, with 12 bases between. This chain's CDR3 is CASSLAGDGTYEQYF. CDR3 nucleotide sequence: TGTGCCAGCAGCTTGGCCGGAGACGGGACCTACGAGCAGTACTTC. Looking up the rest from reference TRBV5-8 and TRBJ2-7 gives the full variable domain: EAGVTQSPTHLIKTRGQQATLRCSPISGHTSVYWYQQALGLGLQFLLWYDEGEERNRGNFPPRFSGRQFPNYSSELNVNALELEDSALYLCASSLAGDGTYEQYFGPGTRLTVT.